This entry lists 6 T cell receptor beta chains sequenced from one sample in a study of prognosis after radiotherapy for stage I lung cancer. Starting from genomic DNA, TCR beta CDR3 was amplified through two-round multiplex PCR. Primers targeting each individual TRBV and TRBJ gene were applied in first-round PCR. TCRdb reprocessed the multiplex PCR reads via MiXCR and lists one record per CDR3 protein. The repertoire holds about 26,000 distinct CDR3 sequences, about 30% seen once, with roughly 33% in the top ten. Sequencing was performed on PBMCs, taken before or after stereotactic body radiation therapy (not recorded which). Receptors originate from a donor of 50 years or more with non-small cell lung cancer.

This clonotype was seen ten or more times. The chain links TRBV27 to TRBJ2-3; D is possibly TRBD2 (6 bases). CDR3 length: 15 residues. CDR1 is MNHEY and CDR2 is SMNVEV in the germline V gene (reference sequence). V was cut by 3 bases and J by 1 base, with 11 bases left in between. The DNA of the CDR3 is TGTGCCAGCAGTTTTCGCAGGGAGGGCACAGATACGCAGTATTTT. Its protein is CASSFRREGTDTQYF.

At least ten counts were recorded for this clonotype. The rearrangement joins TRBV28 to TRBJ2-7; 10 bases fit TRBD1. Trimming took 6 bases from V and 4 from J; bases not matched to a gene: 9. CDR1 and CDR2 from the germline V gene are MDHEN and SYDVKM. CDR3 length equals 15 residues. This chain's CDR3 is CASSRPGQGRYEQYF. The CDR3 DNA follows: TGTGCCAGCAGCAGACCGGGACAGGGGAGATACGAGCAGTACTTC.

This clonotype was seen ten or more times. The rearrangement links TRBV6-1 to TRBJ2-7, with 7 bases aligning to TRBD2. The CDR3 has 15 residues. With V trimmed by 5 bases and J by 6 bases, 13 bases remained unmatched. Germline values: CDR1 MNHNS, CDR2 SASEGT. The CDR3, as DNA: TGTGCCAGCAGTAAGCCCGGACTAGTCTCGATCGAGCAGTACTTC. It specifies CASSKPGLVSIEQYF.

In the case of this clonotype: The junction departs from germline at one end; a sequencing error may be responsible. The chain is built from TRBV3-1 and TRBJ2-5, with D tentatively TRBD1 (5 bases). Germline V gene sequence: CDR1 LGHDT, CDR2 YNNKEL (reference sequence). The CDR3 is 15 residues long. DNA for the CDR3: TGTGTCAGCAGCCAAGCGCCTACAGGACGAGAGACCCAGTACTTC. It translates to CVSSQAPTGRETQYF.

This clonotype was seen ten or more times. The chain combines TRBV6-2 or TRBV6-3 with TRBJ2-1, with unresolved D. CDR1 MNHEY and CDR2 SVGEGT come from the germline V gene. The V end lost 0 bases, the J end lost 2 bases, and 8 bases lay between the germline ends. The CDR3 is 15 residues long. Here the CDR3 reads CASSYSAPTYNEQFF. The CDR3 DNA sequence: TGTGCCAGCAGTTACTCTGCACCTACCTACAATGAGCAGTTCTTC.

This chain uses TRBV6-1 with TRBJ2-6, with D maybe TRBD2 (5 bases). Trimming took off 1 base at V and 3 bases at J, with 10 bases between the two ends. The CDR3 runs to 16 residues. Germline values: CDR1 MNHNS, CDR2 SASEGT. The CDR3: CASSEVRGNGANVLTF. The CDR3, as DNA: TGTGCCAGCAGTGAAGTCCGGGGAAATGGGGCCAACGTCCTGACTTTC.